The 25 T cell receptor beta chains presented below share a single source sample, sequenced in a study of control samples from healthy donors and cancer patients (dated by TCRdb to about 2020). Receptor amplification or capture employed the immunoSEQ multiplex PCR assay. What TCRdb holds here is the immuneACCESS table cut down to in-frame rearrangements. Part of the clones is not present; checked against another copy, under half of the missing clones reflect an unresolved V gene, and the others are unexplained. The sample table holds about 69,000 clones, of which roughly 82% were seen once. Roughly 3.1% of the sample comes from the top ten. Source material: PBMCs. These receptors all stem from a woman between 50 and 59 years old with lung cancer.

The chain links TRBV9 to TRBJ1-3; TRBD1 might be the D (5 bases). The V end lost 0 bases, the J end lost 0 bases, and 7 bases lay between the germline ends. The V gene's germline CDR1 is SGDLS and CDR2 YYNGEE. This CDR3 has 15 residues. The CDR3 DNA is TGTGCCAGCAGCGTAGTCGGGACCTCTGGAAACACCATATATTTT. Its translation is CASSVVGTSGNTIYF.

About this clone: Other DNA sequences in this sample translate to the same CDR3. The rearrangement joins TRBV10-3 to TRBJ1-1; no reliable D call. This CDR3 has 12 amino acids. From germline, CDR1 is ENHRY and CDR2 SYGVKD. The V end lost 4 bases, the J end lost 1 base, and 4 bases lay between the germline ends. In nucleotides, the CDR3 is TGTGCCATCAGTGGGGGGAACACTGAAGCTTTCTTT. Translating gives CAISGGNTEAFF.

The V gene is TRBV11-3, the J gene TRBJ1-1, with a tentative D call TRBD1 (6 bases). The CDR3 is 13 residues long. From germline, CDR1 is SGHNT and CDR2 YENEEA. The ends were cut back, 4 bases at V and 4 bases at J, with 10 bases in the middle. The CDR3: CASSSTGSTEAFF. CDR3 nucleotides: TGTGCCAGCAGCTCCACAGGGTCCACTGAAGCTTTCTTT.

The chain couples TRBV27 to TRBJ1-4; TRBD1 might be the D (5 bases). Germline V gives CDR1 MNHEY, CDR2 SMNVEV (reference sequence). The CDR3 contains 14 residues. Trimming left V 8 bases short and J 3 bases short, with 13 bases between. The CDR3: CASSKGYSNEKLFF. The DNA for the CDR3 is TGTGCCAGCTCAAAGGGGTACTCTAATGAAAAACTGTTTTTT.

The CDR3 sequence is CASSQEPTGNTEAFF. The DNA of the CDR3 is TGCGCCAGCAGCCAAGAACCGACAGGGAACACTGAAGCTTTCTTT. The chain carries TRBV4-3 and TRBJ1-1, with a possible D match to TRBD1 (6 bases). CDR3 length: 15 amino acids. V lost 0 bases and J 1 base, leaving 9 bases between the germline ends. Germline CDR1 LGHNA, CDR2 YSLEER.

J is TRBJ2-3 and V is TRBV7-9; D gene ambiguous. CDR3 length: 13 residues. From germline, CDR1 is SEHNR and CDR2 FQNEAQ (reference sequence). V gave up 5 bases and J gave up 6 bases, with 12 bases separating them. CDR3 bases: TGTGCCAGCAGCCCCAGCAAGTCCGATACGCAGTATTTT. This gives the protein CASSPSKSDTQYF.

Only a few counts were recorded for this clone. The chain has TRBV7-2 and TRBJ1-2; 8 bases are a match to TRBD1. The CDR3 extends over 14 amino acids. The V gene end was trimmed by 1 base and the J gene end by 8 bases; junction bases not matched to a gene: 6. Germline V gene data show CDR1 as SGHTA and CDR2 as FQGNSA. CDR3 protein: CASSLGAGGSGYTF. CDR3 coding DNA: TGTGCCAGCAGCTTAGGGGCAGGGGGCTCGGGCTACACCTTC. The full variable domain, in which reference TRBV7-2 and TRBJ1-2 provide the parts outside the CDR3, is GAGVSQSPSNKVTEKGKDVELRCDPISGHTALYWYRQSLGQGLEFLIYFQGNSAPDKSGLPSDRFSAERTGGSVSTLTIQRTQQEDSAVYLCASSLGAGGSGYTFGSGTRLTVV.

This chain links TRBV4-3 with TRBJ1-2; no reliable D call. With 1 base removed from V and 6 bases from J, the gap between germline ends came to 15 bases. Germline V gene lookup returns CDR1 LGHNA and CDR2 YSLEER. The CDR3 runs to 15 residues. As DNA, the CDR3 is TGCGCCAGCAGCCAAGTTCTAGGTCCCCTTGATGGCTACACCTTC. This codes for CASSQVLGPLDGYTF.

The rearrangement joins TRBV5-6 to TRBJ1-1; a possible D gene is TRBD1 (6 bases). V lost 4 bases and J lost 11, with 18 bases in between. CDR3 size: 13 residues. Germline CDR1 SGHDT, CDR2 YYEEEE. CDR3 nucleotides: TGTGCCAGCAGCGTCGGGGGCGGGCGTTGGGCTTTCTTT. Translation: CASSVGGGRWAFF. The variable domain in full, completed from reference TRBV5-6 and TRBJ1-1, reads DAGVTQSPTHLIKTRGQQVTLRCSPKSGHDTVSWYQQALGQGPQFIFQYYEEEERQRGNFPDRFSGHQFPNYSSELNVNALLLGDSALYLCASSVGGGRWAFFGQGTRLTVV.

The V and J genes are TRBV2 and TRBJ1-6, with TRBD1 matching over 7 bases. Germline lookup yields CDR1 SNHLY and CDR2 FYNNEI. The CDR3 is made up of 13 amino acids. J gave up 6 bases and V 10 bases, and 6 bases lay outside the gene matches. The CDR3 reads CATARDSNSPLHF. CDR3 nucleotides: TGTGCCACCGCCCGGGACAGTAATTCACCCCTCCACTTT.

The chain has TRBV10-3 and TRBJ2-3; 8 nucleotides match TRBD2. The CDR3 spans 14 residues. V lost 11 bases and J lost 6; bases outside the gene matches: 13. The germline V gene encodes CDR1 ENHRY and CDR2 SYGVKD. CDR3 sequence (DNA): TGTGCCGCTTCCGGGACTAGTCCAGGTGATACGCAGTATTTT. Amino acids: CAASGTSPGDTQYF.

The chain combines TRBV14 with TRBJ1-3; D is uncertain. V was cut by 3 bases and J by 2 bases, with 2 bases left in between. Per the germline V gene, CDR1 is SGHDN and CDR2 is FVKESK. The CDR3 length is 12 residues. This CDR3 is CASSQPGNTIYF. As DNA, the CDR3 is TGTGCCAGCAGCCAGCCTGGAAACACCATATATTTT.

The chain employs TRBV6-5 and TRBJ2-2; no clear D gene. There are 13 residues in the CDR3. The germline V gene has CDR1 MNHEY and CDR2 SVGAGI. Trimming cost V 2 bases and J 7 bases, with 8 bases left between them. CDR3 loop: CASSYRPSGELFF. CDR3 nucleotides: TGTGCCAGCAGTTACCGTCCTAGCGGGGAGCTGTTTTTT.

The genes are TRBV7-2 and TRBJ1-6; the D gene is possibly TRBD1 (6 bases). This CDR3 spans 16 amino acids. The germline gives CDR1 SGHTA, CDR2 FQGNSA. V lost 0 bases and J 6 bases, leaving 12 bases between the germline ends. The CDR3 DNA follows: TGTGCCAGCAGCTTAGCGCTGGGGGGCCGTAATTCACCCCTCCACTTT. Protein product: CASSLALGGRNSPLHF. Variable domain in full (rest from reference TRBV7-2 and TRBJ1-6): GAGVSQSPSNKVTEKGKDVELRCDPISGHTALYWYRQSLGQGLEFLIYFQGNSAPDKSGLPSDRFSAERTGGSVSTLTIQRTQQEDSAVYLCASSLALGGRNSPLHFGNGTRLTVT.

This clone has just one count. This chain links TRBV2 with TRBJ1-5, with 7 bases lining up with TRBD1. Germline V lookup: CDR1 SNHLY, CDR2 FYNNEI. The CDR3 is made up of 14 amino acids. V trimming: 4 bases; J trimming: 7 bases; junction bases outside the gene matches: 7. CDR3 coding DNA: TGTGCCAGCAGTGTTTTGGCAGGGGGACAGCCCCAGCATTTT. It translates to CASSVLAGGQPQHF.

The CDR3 coding sequence is TGTGCCAGTGCACAGGGAGGATGGGACAATGAGCAGTTCTTC. As protein: CASAQGGWDNEQFF. J is TRBJ2-1 and V is TRBV18; D is perhaps TRBD1 or TRBD2 (6 bases each). The CDR3 is 14 amino acids. V gave up 9 bases and J gave up 5 bases, with 17 bases separating them. Germline V CDR1 and CDR2: KGHSH, LQKENI.

V usage is TRBV18 and J usage is TRBJ2-7; TRBD2 is a possible D gene (6 bases). The CDR3 length is 13 residues. CDR1 is KGHSH and CDR2 is LQKENI in the germline V gene. V dropped 6 bases and J dropped 4 bases, with 13 bases sitting between them. The CDR3 loop reads CASSRDPLYEQYF. The CDR3, as DNA: TGTGCCAGCTCGCGGGACCCTCTGTACGAGCAGTACTTC.

This clone was counted between two and nine times. CDR3 nucleotides: TGTGCCAGCAGTTTCCAAGAGACCCAGTACTTC. It yields the protein CASSFQETQYF. The chain is built from TRBV6-5 and TRBJ2-5; D remains ambiguous. The CDR3 is 11 residues long. The V end was cut by 4 bases, the J end by 1 base, with 1 base between. Germline V gene sequence: CDR1 MNHEY, CDR2 SVGAGI.

The chain uses TRBV7-9 and TRBJ2-7; 8 bases line up with TRBD2. Germline CDR1 and CDR2: SEHNR and FQNEAQ (reference sequence). This CDR3 region has 14 residues. Germline trimming cut 4 bases from V and 2 bases from J; bases unmatched to any gene: 4. CDR3 DNA: TGTGCCAGCAGCTCATCCGGGGGGGCCTACGAGCAGTACTTC. Translation: CASSSSGGAYEQYF. Drawing the rest from reference TRBV7-9 and TRBJ2-7, the complete variable domain is DTGVSQNPRHKITKRGQNVTFRCDPISEHNRLYWYRQTLGQGPEFLTYFQNEAQLEKSRLLSDRFSAERPKGSFSTLEIQRTEQGDSAMYLCASSSSGGAYEQYFGPGTRLTVT.

This clone has just a few counts. The chain links TRBV3-1 (or the pseudogene TRBV3-2) to TRBJ1-6; D gene unclear. Trimming removed 1 base at V and 6 bases at J, with 10 bases between. CDR1 is LGHDT, CDR2 YNNKEL, per germline (reference sequence). This CDR3 is built from 15 residues. The CDR3 protein is CASSQGTAPNSPLHF. CDR3 DNA sequence: TGTGCCAGCAGCCAAGGGACCGCACCTAATTCACCCCTCCACTTT.

The V and J genes are TRBV29-1 and TRBJ1-3; D not certain. V lost 7 bases and J 8 bases, leaving 12 bases between the germline ends. The V gene's germline CDR1 is SQVTM and CDR2 ANQGSEA. This CDR3 region has 11 residues. The CDR3 reads CSAPYGDTIYF. The CDR3 DNA follows: TGCAGCGCTCCATACGGGGACACCATATATTTT.

This chain joins TRBV29-1 and TRBJ2-7; D call uncertain. V was shortened by 4 bases and J by 0 bases, with 7 bases between the two germline ends. Germline V gene lookup returns CDR1 SQVTM and CDR2 ANQGSEA. This CDR3 region has 12 residues. CDR3 coding DNA: TGCAGCGTTGGCGACACCTCCTACGAGCAGTACTTC. Translated, it gives CSVGDTSYEQYF.

The J gene is TRBJ2-5, the V gene TRBV4-3, with 14 nucleotides matching TRBD2. V lost 4 bases to trimming and J lost 0 bases; unmatched junction nucleotides: 10. The germline V gene has CDR1 LGHNA and CDR2 YSLEER. The CDR3 covers 19 residues. The CDR3 DNA reads TGCGCCAGCAGCCTCTGGACTAGCGGGGGGATGACATACCAAGAGACCCAGTACTTC. Amino acid sequence: CASSLWTSGGMTYQETQYF.

The rearrangement joins TRBV7-3 to TRBJ2-5; D remains ambiguous. Trimming stripped 1 base from V and 4 bases from J, with 16 bases between. The CDR3 runs to 16 residues. Looked up from germline, CDR1 is SGHTA and CDR2 is FQGTGA. CDR3 nucleotide sequence: TGTGCCAGCAGCTTAAATCCCCAGGATAGTCGAGAGACCCAGTACTTC. Translated, it gives CASSLNPQDSRETQYF.

This chain's CDR3 is CASNTGGNYNEQFF. The CDR3 region has the DNA TGTGCCAGCAACACTGGCGGGAATTACAATGAGCAGTTCTTC. This chain joins TRBV5-6 and TRBJ2-1; D is perhaps TRBD2 (6 bases). Germline loops: CDR1 SGHDT, CDR2 YYEEEE. The CDR3 consists of 14 residues. V was shortened by 6 bases and J by 4 bases, with 14 bases between the two germline ends.